Below, 24 T cell receptor beta chains from the same sample are listed, as sequenced in a study of cytomegalovirus exposure and HLA in healthy donors. Primers for the PCR totalled 60 Vbeta and 13 Jbeta. Clones were read by immunoSEQ multiplex PCR, and TCRdb kept only the in-frame ones, dropping some. The sample has approximately 140,000 clones, about three quarters seen once; the top ten hold approximately 1.5%. Sequencing was performed on PBMCs. These receptors were obtained from a female donor in good health and CMV-seronegative.

A few counts support this clone. The V and J genes are TRBV6-6 and TRBJ1-1; possible D gene TRBD1, 5 bases. V was clipped by 2 bases and J by 5 bases, with 12 bases between them. Germline CDR1 and CDR2: MNHNY and SVGAGI (reference sequence). This CDR3 has 14 residues. CDR3 nucleotide sequence: TGTGCCAGCAGTTACGTCCAGGGCCAGACTGAAGCTTTCTTT. Translated, it gives CASSYVQGQTEAFF.

This sequence joins TRBV7-8 and TRBJ2-7; 8 positions agree with TRBD2. With V trimmed by 1 base and J by 4 bases, 15 bases remained unmatched. Germline V lookup: CDR1 SGHVS, CDR2 FQNEAQ. This CDR3 comprises 18 residues. CDR3 protein: CASSLVRPSGGHQYEQYF. CDR3 sequence (DNA): TGTGCCAGCAGCTTAGTGAGGCCCAGCGGGGGACATCAGTACGAGCAGTACTTC.

This clone was observed a few times. This rearrangement joins TRBV28 to TRBJ2-7; 9 bases are shared with TRBD1. Trimming cost V 8 bases and J 6 bases; bases outside gene matches: 11. This CDR3 region has 14 residues. Germline V lookup: CDR1 MDHEN, CDR2 SYDVKM. CDR3 region: CASEGGTGYSEQYF. CDR3 in DNA: TGTGCCAGCGAAGGGGGGACAGGGTACTCCGAGCAGTACTTC. Full variable domain (rest looked up from reference TRBV28 and TRBJ2-7): DVKVTQSSRYLVKRTGEKVFLECVQDMDHENMFWYRQDPGLGLRLIYFSYDVKMKEKGDIPEGYSVSREKKERFSLILESASTNQTSMYLCASEGGTGYSEQYFGPGTRLTVT.

The chain combines TRBV6-6 with TRBJ2-5, with 10 bases lining up with TRBD1. Germline trimming cut 6 bases from V and 3 bases from J; bases unmatched to any gene: 7. Germline V CDR1 and CDR2: MNHNY, SVGAGI (reference sequence). This CDR3 region has 15 residues. Here the CDR3 reads CASRRKGTGEETQYF. DNA for the CDR3: TGTGCCAGCAGGCGTAAAGGGACAGGGGAAGAGACCCAGTACTTC.

The CDR3 DNA reads as TGTGCCAGCAATCGAGGACTCGCGACTTTAGAGACCCAGTACTTC. Translating gives CASNRGLATLETQYF. This sequence joins TRBV9 and TRBJ2-5, with D possibly matching TRBD2 (5 bases). V was shortened by 6 bases and J by 4 bases, with 19 bases between the two germline ends. CDR3 length: 15 residues. Germline values: CDR1 SGDLS, CDR2 YYNGEE. Together with reference TRBV9 and TRBJ2-5, the CDR3 gives the full variable domain: DSGVTQTPKHLITATGQRVTLRCSPRSGDLSVYWYQQSLDQGLQFLIQYYNGEERAKGNILERFSAQQFPDLHSELNLSSLELGDSALYFCASNRGLATLETQYFGPGTRLLVL.

This clone was picked up one time. The chain is built from TRBV5-4 and TRBJ1-3; tentatively, D is TRBD1 (5 bases). The V gene lost 3 bases and the J gene lost 0 bases, with 10 bases spanning the gap. Germline loops: CDR1 SGHNT, CDR2 YYREEE (reference sequence). This CDR3 spans 15 amino acids. CDR3 sequence reads: CASSSDRNSGNTIYF. The DNA for the CDR3 is TGTGCCAGCAGCTCCGACAGAAACTCTGGAAACACCATATATTTT.

The chain couples TRBV7-3 to TRBJ2-7, with 7 bases lining up with TRBD2. The CDR3 is 15 amino acids. V shed 2 bases, J shed 0 bases, and the junction held 4 bases outside the gene matches. From germline, CDR1 is SGHTA and CDR2 FQGTGA. CDR3 in DNA: TGTGCCAGCAGCTTAGGAAGCGGGGCCTCCTACGAGCAGTACTTC. Its translation: CASSLGSGASYEQYF.

The chain couples TRBV18 to TRBJ1-1, with a possible D match to TRBD1 (6 bases). The CDR3 is 17 amino acids. Trimming shortened V by 2 bases and J by 0 bases, and 16 bases separated the two germline ends. Germline CDR1 KGHSH, CDR2 LQKENI. The CDR3 DNA sequence: TGTGCCAGCTCACCAAGGGCGGGGGGCCGCCTGAACACTGAAGCTTTCTTT. Protein product: CASSPRAGGRLNTEAFF.

V is TRBV27 and J is TRBJ1-2, with D possibly matching TRBD1 (6 bases). Germline values: CDR1 MNHEY, CDR2 SMNVEV (reference sequence). The V gene lost 2 bases and the J gene lost 2 bases, with 15 bases spanning the gap. CDR3 length: 16 residues. Written as DNA, the CDR3 is TGTGCCAGCAGTTTAATTCTCGGACAGTCCAACTATGGCTACACCTTC. Translating it yields CASSLILGQSNYGYTF.

The genes are TRBV9 and TRBJ2-7; TRBD2 might be the D (5 bases). CDR1 is SGDLS, CDR2 YYNGEE, per germline. Between the trimmed V and J ends, which lost 0 bases and 9 bases, there was a span of 13 bases. This CDR3 region has 13 residues. This CDR3 is CASSVEGGGLQYF. The CDR3 DNA reads as TGTGCCAGCAGCGTAGAGGGCGGAGGACTGCAGTACTTC.

The chain uses TRBV27 and TRBJ1-5; the match to TRBD1 covers 12 bases. CDR1 MNHEY and CDR2 SMNVEV come from the germline V gene (reference sequence). V shed 8 bases, J shed 3 bases, and the junction held 8 bases outside the gene matches. CDR3 length: 16 amino acids. CDR3 nucleotide sequence: TGTGCCAGCCGGGACAGGGGGCGCGGTAACAATCAGCCCCAGCATTTT. Translated, it gives CASRDRGRGNNQPQHF.

This rearrangement joins TRBV4-1 to TRBJ1-1; a possible D gene is TRBD1 (5 bases). This CDR3 has 15 amino acids. V dropped 4 bases and J dropped 2 bases, with 14 bases sitting between them. CDR1 and CDR2 (germline): MGHRA, YSYEKL. CDR3: CASSRFNRLNTEAFF. For the CDR3, the DNA is TGCGCCAGCAGCCGTTTTAACAGGCTCAACACTGAAGCTTTCTTT.

This clone has a single count. The rearrangement links TRBV28 to TRBJ1-2, with 10 positions matching TRBD1. Trimming removed 5 bases from V and 4 bases from J; junction bases left unmatched: 7. CDR1 is MDHEN and CDR2 is SYDVKM in the germline V gene. The length of the CDR3 is 15 residues. The CDR3 region has the DNA TGTGCCAGCAGTACGGGGACAGGGGCTATCTATGGCTACACCTTC. Translating gives CASSTGTGAIYGYTF.

This chain joins TRBV28 and TRBJ1-4, with 7 positions matching TRBD1. The CDR3 spans 14 residues. V dropped 9 bases and J dropped 2; count of bases not matched to a gene: 6. Looked up from germline, CDR1 is MDHEN and CDR2 is SYDVKM. CDR3 sequence (DNA): TGTGCCAGTACAGGGGAGAGGACTAATGAAAAACTGTTTTTT. This sequence encodes CASTGERTNEKLFF.

The rearrangement links TRBV5-4 to TRBJ2-7, with D possibly being TRBD1 (7 bases). There are 15 residues in the CDR3. Trimming took off 0 bases at V and 5 bases at J, with 15 bases between the two ends. Germline assignment: CDR1 SGHNT and CDR2 YYREEE (reference sequence). The CDR3 DNA is TGTGCCAGCAGCTTGGCCTTGGGCAGGGGGGACGAGCAGTACTTC. It specifies CASSLALGRGDEQYF.

The chain has TRBV5-6 and TRBJ1-5; a weak D match, TRBD1 (6 bases). In germline, CDR1 is SGHDT, CDR2 YYEEEE. CDR3 size: 19 residues. Trimming removed 0 bases at V and 0 bases at J, with 19 bases between. Here the CDR3 DNA reads TGTGCCAGCAGCTTGGCGGCAACTCAGGGGAGTTATAGCAATCAGCCCCAGCATTTT. This encodes CASSLAATQGSYSNQPQHF.

The chain combines TRBV29-1 with TRBJ1-2; TRBD1 matches at 8 bases. The CDR3 consists of 15 residues. Per germline, CDR1 SQVTM and CDR2 ANQGSEA. Losses at the gene ends were 0 bases for V and 7 bases for J; bases not matched to a gene: 10. CDR3 nucleotides: TGCAGCGTTGAAGATCCCGGCCAGGGGGCAAGTGGCTACACCTTC. Protein sequence: CSVEDPGQGASGYTF.

The chain recombines TRBV11-2 with TRBJ2-1, with D perhaps matching TRBD2 (5 bases). There are 15 residues in the CDR3. Trimming removed 1 base from V and 4 bases from J, with 11 bases in between. Per germline, CDR1 SGHAT and CDR2 FQNNGV. The CDR3 is CASSLVDGGYNEQFF. The CDR3 DNA reads TGTGCCAGCAGCTTAGTAGATGGCGGGTACAATGAGCAGTTCTTC. Full variable domain (missing parts from reference TRBV11-2 and TRBJ2-1): EAGVAQSPRYKIIEKRQSVAFWCNPISGHATLYWYQQILGQGPKLLIQFQNNGVVDDSQLPKDRFSAERLKGVDSTLKIQPAKLEDSAVYLCASSLVDGGYNEQFFGPGTRLTVL.

For this clone: Likely a read error: the CDR3 ends without its conserved phenylalanine or tryptophan. The V and J genes are TRBV28 and TRBJ1-2; TRBD1 might be the D (6 bases). V shed 3 bases and J shed 6 bases, with 11 bases lying between them. The length of the CDR3 is 13 residues. Germline V gives CDR1 MDHEN, CDR2 SYDVKM. The CDR3 sequence: CASSLGTWNGYTL. In nucleotides, the CDR3 is TGTGCCAGCAGTTTGGGGACATGGAATGGCTACACCCTC.

The chain joins TRBV4-1 to TRBJ2-7, with D possibly matching TRBD1 (6 bases). This CDR3 has 15 amino acids. Trimming took 4 bases from V and 2 from J, leaving 15 bases between them. Germline CDR1 and CDR2: MGHRA and YSYEKL. CDR3 sequence reads: CASSRELGHTYEQYF. In nucleotides, the CDR3 is TGCGCCAGCAGCCGCGAGCTGGGACACACCTACGAGCAGTACTTC.

The chain has TRBV28 and TRBJ1-1; 7 bases are a match to TRBD1. The trim removed 4 bases at V and 7 bases at J, leaving 6 bases unmatched. The CDR3 has 13 amino acids. From germline, CDR1 is MDHEN and CDR2 SYDVKM. CDR3 loop: CASSSQGDREAFF. DNA of the CDR3: TGTGCCAGCAGTTCGCAGGGGGACCGTGAAGCTTTCTTT.

CDR3: CAWSGIRDSSGNTIYF. For the CDR3, the DNA is TGTGCCTGGAGTGGAATCCGGGACAGCTCTGGAAACACCATATATTTT. The chain carries TRBV30 and TRBJ1-3, with TRBD1 matching 7 bases. CDR3 length: 16 amino acids. The J segment lost 0 bases and the V segment lost 1 base, leaving 6 bases of the junction unmatched. Germline assignment: CDR1 GTSNPN and CDR2 SVGIG (reference sequence).

The CDR3 protein is CASSVISSGGSQHYEQYF. In DNA form, the CDR3 reads TGCGCCAGCAGCGTTATATCTAGCGGGGGGTCCCAACACTACGAGCAGTACTTC. This chain joins TRBV5-1 and TRBJ2-7; TRBD2 aligns across 11 bases. This CDR3 region has 18 residues. V lost 4 bases and J lost 3; bases outside the gene matches: 15. The germline V gene has CDR1 SGHRS and CDR2 YFSETQ.

The chain has TRBV19 and TRBJ1-2; 7 nucleotides agree with TRBD1. This CDR3 spans 16 amino acids. Germline loops: CDR1 LNHDA, CDR2 SQIVND (reference sequence). The V gene end was trimmed by 2 bases and the J gene end by 3 bases; junction bases not matched to a gene: 9. This chain's CDR3 is CASSIPRDSQYYGYTF. The CDR3 DNA sequence: TGTGCCAGTAGTATACCCCGGGACAGCCAATACTATGGCTACACCTTC. The full variable domain, with the rest looked up from reference TRBV19 and TRBJ1-2, is DGGITQSPKYLFRKEGQNVTLSCEQNLNHDAMYWYRQDPGQGLRLIYYSQIVNDFQKGDIAEGYSVSREKKESFPLTVTSAQKNPTAFYLCASSIPRDSQYYGYTFGSGTRLTVV.